This T cell receptor (beta chain) was sequenced during a study of blood T cells in healthy people across ages. Study in general: Template switching recovered approximately one barcoded beta molecule for every two T cells. Study-wide points: TCR beta diversity per million T cells fell roughly linearly with age. Higher diversity, along with more naive CD4+ cells, distinguished long-lived donors from aged donors.

This CDR3 is built from 16 residues. The J segment lost 0 bases and the V segment lost 0 bases, leaving 3 bases of the junction unmatched. Germline V gene data show CDR1 as SGHRS and CDR2 as YFSETQ. This clonotype came up many times. The antigen remains undetermined. PCR was performed a second time for 7 to 11 cycles using a sample-barcoded 5' primer and a J-beta primer mix. TCRdb re-called the 5' RACE reads through MiXCR, storing one row per CDR3 protein. The data hold approximately 1.5 million distinct CDR3 sequences, with around 35% observed a single time. The sequencing sample was made of blood. The receptor's source is a woman aged 25 to 39 in good health. V is TRBV5-1 and J is TRBJ2-1; 7 positions agree with TRBD1. This chain's CDR3 is CASSLVGDSSYNEQFF. The CDR3 bases are TGCGCCAGCAGCTTGGTTGGGGACAGCTCCTACAATGAGCAGTTCTTC. Looking up the rest from reference TRBV5-1 and TRBJ2-1 gives the full variable domain: KAGVTQTPRYLIKTRGQQVTLSCSPISGHRSVSWYQQTPGQGLQFLFEYFSETQRNKGNFPGRFSGRQFSNSRSEMNVSTLELGDSALYLCASSLVGDSSYNEQFFGPGTRLTVL.